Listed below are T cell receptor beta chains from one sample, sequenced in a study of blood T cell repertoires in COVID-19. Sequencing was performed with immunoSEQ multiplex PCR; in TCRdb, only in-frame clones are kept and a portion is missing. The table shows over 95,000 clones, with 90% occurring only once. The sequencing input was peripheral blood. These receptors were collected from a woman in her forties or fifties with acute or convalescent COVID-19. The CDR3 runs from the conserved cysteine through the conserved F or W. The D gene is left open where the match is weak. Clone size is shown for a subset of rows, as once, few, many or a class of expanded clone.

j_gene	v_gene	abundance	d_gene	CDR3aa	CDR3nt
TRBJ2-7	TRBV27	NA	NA	CASSLSHSHEQYF	TGTGCCAGCAGTTTATCCCACTCCCACGAGCAGTACTTC
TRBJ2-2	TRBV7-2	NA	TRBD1	CASSPGQGTGELFF	TGTGCCAGCAGCCCGGGACAGGGAACAGGGGAGCTGTTTTTT
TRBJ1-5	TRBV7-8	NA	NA	CASSLMAGDQPQHF	TGTGCCAGCAGCTTAATGGCGGGGGATCAGCCCCAGCATTTT
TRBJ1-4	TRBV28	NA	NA	CASRRGTLLFF	TGTGCCAGCAGACGCGGGACGTTACTGTTTTTT
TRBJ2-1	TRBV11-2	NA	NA	CASSAPGIHEQFF	TGTGCCAGCAGCGCCCCGGGGATCCATGAGCAGTTCTTC
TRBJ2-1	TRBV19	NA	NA	CASSPHGLYNEQFF	TGTGCCAGTAGTCCACACGGACTTTACAATGAGCAGTTCTTC
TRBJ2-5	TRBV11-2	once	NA	CASSHGTKETQYF	TGTGCCAGCAGCCATGGGACAAAAGAGACCCAGTACTTC
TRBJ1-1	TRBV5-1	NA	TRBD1	CASSFKDRVNTEAFF	TGCGCCAGCAGCTTTAAGGACAGGGTGAACACTGAAGCTTTCTTT
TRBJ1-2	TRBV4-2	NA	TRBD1	CASSQEGTGVYYGYTF	TGTGCCAGCAGCCAAGAAGGGACAGGGGTTTACTATGGCTACACCTTC
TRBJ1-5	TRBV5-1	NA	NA	CASSSHPGSNQPQHF	TGCGCCAGCAGTAGCCATCCTGGGAGCAATCAGCCCCAGCATTTT
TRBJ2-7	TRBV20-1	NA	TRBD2	CSASRASGRGGQYF	TGCAGTGCTAGTAGGGCTAGCGGGCGAGGGGGGCAGTACTTC
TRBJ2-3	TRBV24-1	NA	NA	CATSDPQLGRDTDTQYF	TGTGCCACCAGTGACCCCCAACTCGGACGGGACACAGATACGCAGTATTTT
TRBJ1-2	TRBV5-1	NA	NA	CASSGRAAGGYTF	TGCGCCAGCAGCGGGCGGGCCGCAGGTGGCTACACCTTC
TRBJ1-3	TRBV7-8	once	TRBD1	CASIGTGGTGNTIYF	TGTGCCAGCATAGGGACAGGGGGAACTGGAAACACCATATATTTT
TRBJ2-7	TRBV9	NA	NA	CASSADVTGDYEQYF	TGTGCCAGCAGCGCCGACGTGACGGGAGACTACGAGCAGTACTTC
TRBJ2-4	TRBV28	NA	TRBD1	CATTPQGANIQYF	TGTGCCACCACTCCACAGGGGGCGAACATTCAGTACTTC
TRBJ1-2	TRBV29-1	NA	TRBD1	CSAELQGNYGYTF	TGCAGCGCCGAATTACAGGGGAACTATGGCTACACCTTC
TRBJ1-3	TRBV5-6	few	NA	CASSFGGQNDDTIYF	TGTGCCAGCAGCTTTGGAGGGCAGAATGATGACACCATATATTTT
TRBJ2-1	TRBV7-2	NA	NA	CASSGGTRFNEQFF	TGTGCCAGCAGCGGGGGGACTCGTTTTAATGAGCAGTTCTTC
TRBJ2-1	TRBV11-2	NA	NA	CASSPSPGLAGEQFF	TGTGCCAGCAGCCCTAGCCCCGGTCTTGCGGGTGAGCAGTTCTTC
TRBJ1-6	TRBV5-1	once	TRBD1	CASSFGGTGHNSPLHF	TGCGCCAGCAGCTTTGGCGGGACAGGACATAATTCACCCCTCCACTTT
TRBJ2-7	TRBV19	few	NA	CASSIDRSDYEQYF	TGTGCCAGTTCTATCGACAGGTCGGACTACGAGCAGTACTTC
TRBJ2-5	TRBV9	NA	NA	CASSHYLGQETQYF	TGTGCCAGCAGCCACTACCTTGGGCAAGAGACCCAGTACTTC
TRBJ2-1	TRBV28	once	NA	CASSPPSPSNRGYGEQFF	TGTGCCAGCAGCCCTCCCTCGCCTAGCAACCGTGGATATGGCGAGCAGTTCTTC
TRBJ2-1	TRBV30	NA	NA	CAWSRGRGTYNEQFF	TGTGCCTGGAGTAGGGGGAGAGGAACCTACAATGAGCAGTTCTTC
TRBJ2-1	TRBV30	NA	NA	CAWSLGGAEQFF	TGTGCCTGGAGTCTAGGGGGTGCTGAGCAGTTCTTC
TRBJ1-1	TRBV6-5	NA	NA	CASSYSGQRSAFF	TGTGCCAGCAGTTACTCGGGGCAGCGCTCTGCTTTCTTT
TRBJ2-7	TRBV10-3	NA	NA	CAISGQSYEQYF	TGTGCCATCAGCGGACAGAGTTACGAGCAGTACTTC
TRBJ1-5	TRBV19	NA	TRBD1	CASSLGQSNQPQHF	TGTGCCAGTAGCTTGGGACAGAGCAATCAGCCCCAGCATTTT
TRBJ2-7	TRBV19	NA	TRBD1	CASSIDRVGYEQYF	TGTGCCAGTAGTATCGACAGGGTTGGCTACGAGCAGTACTTC
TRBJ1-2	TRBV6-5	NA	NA	CASSLYRANYGYTF	TGTGCCAGCAGTCTATACCGAGCTAACTATGGCTACACCTTC
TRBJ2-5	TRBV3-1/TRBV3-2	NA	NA	CASSQGGEETQYF	TGTGCCAGCAGCCAAGGGGGAGAAGAGACCCAGTACTTC
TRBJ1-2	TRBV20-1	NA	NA	CSARYREGYTF	TGCAGTGCTAGATACAGGGAAGGCTACACCTTC
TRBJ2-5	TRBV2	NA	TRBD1	CASGRDRQETQYF	TGTGCCAGCGGCCGGGACAGGCAAGAGACCCAGTACTTC
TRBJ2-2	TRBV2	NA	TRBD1	CASTGAGGPGELFF	TGTGCCAGCACCGGGGCAGGGGGTCCCGGGGAGCTGTTTTTT
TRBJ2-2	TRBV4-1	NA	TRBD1	CASSPLGQGETGELFF	TGCGCCAGCAGCCCCTTGGGACAGGGGGAGACCGGGGAGCTGTTTTTT
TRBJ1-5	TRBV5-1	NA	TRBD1	CASSQQGDQPQHF	TGCGCCAGCAGCCAACAGGGGGATCAGCCCCAGCATTTT
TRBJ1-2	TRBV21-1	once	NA	CASYPPWGLLKGYTF	TGTGCCAGCTACCCTCCTTGGGGGCTCTTAAAGGGCTACACCTTC
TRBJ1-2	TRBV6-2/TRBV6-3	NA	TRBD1	CASSFSGTGDGYTF	TGTGCCAGCAGTTTTTCCGGGACAGGCGACGGCTACACCTTC
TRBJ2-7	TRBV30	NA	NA	CALRQDNYEQYF	TGTGCCTTACGACAGGATAACTACGAGCAGTACTTC
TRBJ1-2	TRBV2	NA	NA	CASSEDSLYGYTF	TGTGCCAGCAGTGAGGACAGTCTCTATGGCTACACCTTC
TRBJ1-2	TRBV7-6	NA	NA	CASSLLWGLIDHYGYTF	TGTGCCAGCAGCTTACTGTGGGGGCTCATCGATCACTATGGCTACACCTTC
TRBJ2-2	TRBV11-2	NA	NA	CASSNYRDATGELFF	TGTGCCAGCAGCAACTACAGGGATGCCACCGGGGAGCTGTTTTTT
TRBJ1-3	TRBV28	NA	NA	CASSLSGFSGNTIYF	TGTGCCAGCAGTTTATCGGGTTTCTCTGGAAACACCATATATTTT
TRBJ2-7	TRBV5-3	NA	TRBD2	CARSLIRGDPYEQYF	TGTGCCAGAAGCCTGATCCGGGGGGACCCCTACGAGCAGTACTTC
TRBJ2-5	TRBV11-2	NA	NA	CASSLISPGAQYF	TGTGCCAGCAGCTTAATATCTCCCGGGGCCCAGTACTTC
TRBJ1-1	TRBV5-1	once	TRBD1	CASSLRTGDTEAFF	TGCGCCAGCAGCTTGCGGACAGGGGACACTGAAGCTTTCTTT
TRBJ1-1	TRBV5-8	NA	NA	CASSFWAVDTEAFF	TGTGCCAGCAGCTTCTGGGCAGTCGACACTGAAGCTTTCTTT
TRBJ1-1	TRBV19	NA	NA	CASSIWGSEATEAFF	TGTGCCAGTAGTATTTGGGGCAGTGAGGCGACTGAAGCTTTCTTT
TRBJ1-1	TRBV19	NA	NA	CASSTGVVNTEAFF	TGTGCCAGTAGTACAGGGGTCGTGAACACTGAAGCTTTCTTT
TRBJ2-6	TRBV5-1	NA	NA	CASKVGDSAWGANVLTF	TGCGCCAGCAAAGTAGGGGACTCCGCTTGGGGGGCCAACGTCCTGACTTTC
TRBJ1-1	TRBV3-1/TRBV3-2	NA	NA	CASSQEGRFEAFF	TGTGCCAGCAGCCAAGAAGGCAGGTTTGAAGCTTTCTTT